One and the same sample provided the 9 T cell receptor beta chains below, sequenced in a study of cytomegalovirus exposure and HLA in healthy donors. Primers included in the PCR were 60 Vbeta and 13 Jbeta primers. TCRdb's table, derived via immunoSEQ multiplex PCR, lists solely in-frame clones and lacks some. The repertoire holds around 60,000 clones, with around 84% as singletons. Sequences were obtained from PBMCs. These TCRs come from a male donor in good health and CMV-seronegative.

The sample holds one count of this clone. J is TRBJ1-1 and V is TRBV10-3, with TRBD1 as a possible D gene (5 bases). Per germline, CDR1 ENHRY and CDR2 SYGVKD. V dropped 3 bases and J dropped 3 bases, with 11 bases sitting between them. The CDR3 is 14 residues long. CDR3 residues: CAISDGRTYTEAFF. The CDR3, as DNA: TGTGCCATCAGTGACGGACGGACATACACTGAAGCTTTCTTT.

This clone was found a few times. The chain carries TRBV2 and TRBJ1-1, with no clear D. The V end was cut by 6 bases, the J end by 10 bases, with 9 bases between. The germline V gene encodes CDR1 SNHLY and CDR2 FYNNEI. The CDR3 loop spans 10 amino acids. CDR3 nucleotide sequence: TGTGCCAGCAGGACACTGGGAGCTTTCTTT. Protein sequence: CASRTLGAFF.

The chain has TRBV2 and TRBJ1-1; TRBD1 might be the D (6 bases). Germline V gene lookup returns CDR1 SNHLY and CDR2 FYNNEI. CDR3 size: 16 residues. The V gene lost 2 bases and the J gene lost 0 bases, with 13 bases spanning the gap. This CDR3 reads CASSERQADMNTEAFF. In DNA, the CDR3 is TGTGCCAGCAGTGAACGACAGGCAGACATGAACACTGAAGCTTTCTTT.

This clone was found a few times. V usage is TRBV7-2 and J usage is TRBJ1-1; D unclear. The CDR3 is 13 amino acids. The germline V gene encodes CDR1 SGHTA and CDR2 FQGNSA. Trimming took off 1 base at V and 4 bases at J, with 7 bases between the two ends. The CDR3 DNA sequence: TGTGCCAGCAGCTTAGGTCGGGTCACTGAAGCTTTCTTT. Protein: CASSLGRVTEAFF.

The V gene is TRBV19, the J gene TRBJ1-6; 7 bases agree with TRBD1. Germline assignment: CDR1 LNHDA and CDR2 SQIVND (reference sequence). V lost 5 bases, J lost 6 bases, and 16 bases stayed unmatched. This CDR3 is built from 18 residues. CDR3 nucleotides: TGTGCCAGTAGTGCCAGAGTGAACGAGGGACAGCGTAATTCACCCCTCCACTTT. Its translation is CASSARVNEGQRNSPLHF.

This sequence joins TRBV19 and TRBJ2-1; 10 nucleotides line up with TRBD1. Looked up from germline, CDR1 is LNHDA and CDR2 is SQIVND (reference sequence). The junction had 1 base not matched to a gene; V was cut back by 5 bases and J by 6 bases. The CDR3 covers 13 residues. The CDR3 loop reads CASSDRGPNEQFF. The CDR3 DNA reads as TGTGCCAGTAGTGACAGGGGGCCCAATGAGCAGTTCTTC.

The chain links TRBV19 to TRBJ2-1; D is ambiguous. Germline values: CDR1 LNHDA, CDR2 SQIVND (reference sequence). V was shortened by 4 bases and J by 9 bases, with 13 bases between the two germline ends. This CDR3 is built from 13 residues. CDR3 nucleotide sequence: TGTGCCAGTAGTAACTATGCCCCTTCTGAGCAGTTCTTC. Its protein is CASSNYAPSEQFF.

This rearrangement joins TRBV19 to TRBJ1-1; D possibly corresponds to TRBD1 (6 bases). CDR1 LNHDA and CDR2 SQIVND come from the germline V gene (reference sequence). The CDR3 covers 14 residues. Trimming left V 6 bases short and J 4 bases short, with 15 bases between. The CDR3 region has the DNA TGTGCCAGTAGCGAAAGGGGGGGCCCCACTGAAGCTTTCTTT. Amino acid sequence: CASSERGGPTEAFF.

This clone was seen once. The chain joins TRBV30 to TRBJ2-5, with 9 positions matching TRBD2. With 0 bases clipped from V and 5 bases from J, the junction kept 13 bases outside the gene matches. The CDR3 has 17 amino acids. The germline V gene encodes CDR1 GTSNPN and CDR2 SVGIG (reference sequence). The CDR3 sequence: CAWSVGGGGDLRETQYF. CDR3 nucleotides: TGTGCCTGGAGTGTAGGGGGCGGGGGGGATCTTCGGGAGACCCAGTACTTC.